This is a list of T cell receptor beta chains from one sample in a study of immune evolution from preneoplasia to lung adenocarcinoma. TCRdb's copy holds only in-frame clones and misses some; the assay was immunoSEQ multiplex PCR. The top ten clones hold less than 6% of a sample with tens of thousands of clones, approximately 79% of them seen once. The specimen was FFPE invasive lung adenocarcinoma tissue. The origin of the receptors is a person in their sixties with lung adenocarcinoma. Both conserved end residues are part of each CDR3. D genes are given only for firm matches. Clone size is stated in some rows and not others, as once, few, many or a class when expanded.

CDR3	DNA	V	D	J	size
CASSPPSSSSYNEQFF	TGTGCCAGCAGCCCGCCTAGTTCAAGCTCCTACAATGAGCAGTTCTTC	TRBV7-9	.	TRBJ2-1	.
CASARGPFFYEQYF	TGTGCCAGCGCGAGGGGTCCCTTCTTCTACGAGCAGTACTTC	TRBV7-9	.	TRBJ2-7	.
CASSLGLGGGTEAFF	TGTGCCAGCAGCCTAGGGCTAGGGGGTGGAACTGAAGCTTTCTTT	TRBV11-2	.	TRBJ1-1	.
CASSGEGAGGRTQYF	TGTGCCAGCAGCGGGGAGGGGGCAGGGGGCCGGACCCAGTACTTC	TRBV9	.	TRBJ2-5	once
CASSPLGVEETQYF	TGTGCCAGCAGTCCCCTTGGAGTTGAAGAGACCCAGTACTTC	TRBV28	.	TRBJ2-5	.
CASSGRQGLSSGNTIYF	TGTGCCAGCAGCGGACGACAGGGGCTCTCCTCTGGAAACACCATATATTTT	TRBV7-6	TRBD1	TRBJ1-3	.
CASSSPGGPAGEAFF	TGTGCCAGCAGTTCACCAGGAGGGCCCGCCGGCGAAGCTTTCTTT	TRBV28	.	TRBJ1-1	once
CSVGIGTYEQYF	TGCAGCGTTGGGATAGGGACCTACGAGCAGTACTTC	TRBV29-1	.	TRBJ2-7	.
CASSGFRVGYTF	TGTGCCAGCAGTGGGTTCAGGGTTGGCTACACCTTC	TRBV25-1	.	TRBJ1-2	.
CSVPGGSYNEQFF	TGCAGCGTCCCAGGCGGCTCCTACAATGAGCAGTTCTTC	TRBV29-1	.	TRBJ2-1	.
CASSLAQGQGADTQYF	TGTGCCAGCAGCTTAGCGCAGGGACAGGGAGCAGATACGCAGTATTTT	TRBV7-2	TRBD1	TRBJ2-3	few
CASSQGPGLAGGAYNEQFF	TGCGCCAGCAGCCAAGGTCCGGGACTAGCGGGAGGAGCTTACAATGAGCAGTTCTTC	TRBV4-1	TRBD2	TRBJ2-1	.
CASSAGQVDNEQFF	TGCGCCAGCAGCGCGGGACAGGTTGACAATGAGCAGTTCTTC	TRBV5-1	TRBD1	TRBJ2-1	once
CASTHLGQGSEQYF	TGTGCCAGCACCCACTTGGGACAGGGATCCGAGCAGTACTTC	TRBV6-1	TRBD1	TRBJ2-7	.
CASSPEQGWVAFF	TGTGCCAGCAGTCCCGAACAGGGTTGGGTAGCTTTCTTT	TRBV6-4	.	TRBJ1-1	.
CASSQERGDSLQFF	TGCGCCAGCAGCCAAGAAAGAGGAGACAGTCTCCAGTTCTTC	TRBV4-1	.	TRBJ2-1	.
CASTTTGIGEQYF	TGTGCCAGCACCACGACAGGGATCGGGGAGCAGTACTTC	TRBV5-6	TRBD1	TRBJ2-7	once
CASSLEYLGSGKIAGELFF	TGTGCCAGCAGCTTAGAGTATTTGGGTAGCGGGAAGATCGCCGGGGAGCTGTTTTTT	TRBV7-9	TRBD2	TRBJ2-2	.
CASSRESQAFF	TGTGCCAGCAGCAGGGAATCTCAAGCTTTCTTT	TRBV6-5	.	TRBJ1-1	.
CASRSAATNEKLFF	TGTGCCAGCAGGTCAGCTGCAACTAATGAAAAACTGTTTTTT	TRBV7-9	.	TRBJ1-4	.
CASSFTLTGSNTYEQYF	TGTGCCAGCAGTTTTACCCTGACAGGATCCAATACGTACGAGCAGTACTTC	TRBV27	.	TRBJ2-7	.
CASSSTGYANTGELFF	TGTGCCAGCAGCTCGACCGGCTACGCGAACACCGGGGAGCTGTTTTTT	TRBV7-2	.	TRBJ2-2	.
CASSYDKYEQYF	TGCGCCAGCAGCTACGACAAGTACGAGCAGTACTTC	TRBV5-1	.	TRBJ2-7	once
CAWTGFNAGELFF	TGTGCCTGGACAGGGTTTAACGCCGGGGAGCTGTTTTTT	TRBV30	.	TRBJ2-2	.
CASSSVGGNQPQHF	TGTGCCAGCAGTTCCGTGGGGGGCAATCAGCCCCAGCATTTT	TRBV28	.	TRBJ1-5	few
CASSMSLSTDTQYF	TGTGCCAGTAGTATGAGCCTTAGCACAGATACGCAGTATTTT	TRBV19	.	TRBJ2-3	.
CASRYIGERDGYTF	TGTGCCAGTAGATACATCGGGGAAAGGGATGGCTACACCTTC	TRBV19	.	TRBJ1-2	.
CASSSATANTGELFF	TGTGCCAGCAGCTCCGCGACAGCGAACACCGGGGAGCTGTTTTTT	TRBV5-6	.	TRBJ2-2	.
CSGRVGGSYNEQFF	TGCAGCGGGCGAGTAGGAGGATCCTACAATGAGCAGTTCTTC	TRBV29-1	.	TRBJ2-1	.
CASSLGAGANYGYTF	TGCGCCAGCAGCTTGGGAGCAGGGGCGAACTATGGCTACACCTTC	TRBV5-1	.	TRBJ1-2	.
CASSHRTSVFSYNEQFF	TGTGCCAGCAGTCACCGGACTAGCGTATTCTCCTACAATGAGCAGTTCTTC	TRBV27	TRBD2	TRBJ2-1	.
CASSTRGYEQYF	TGTGCCAGCAGTACCCGGGGCTACGAGCAGTACTTC	TRBV6-5	.	TRBJ2-7	.
CSVGTAGVETQYF	TGCAGCGTGGGGACAGCGGGGGTGGAGACCCAGTACTTC	TRBV29-1	.	TRBJ2-5	few
CASSFSGTGRRGEQFF	TGTGCCAGCAGTTTTTCCGGGACAGGGCGCCGGGGGGAGCAGTTCTTC	TRBV28	TRBD1	TRBJ2-1	.
CASSLDASRGDLTF	TGTGCCAGCAGCTTAGATGCGTCCCGCGGGGACCTGACTTTC	TRBV11-2	.	TRBJ2-6	.
CASSVEGWETQYF	TGTGCCAGCAGCGTAGAGGGGTGGGAGACCCAGTACTTC	TRBV9	.	TRBJ2-5	few